This paragraph covers one T cell receptor beta chain sequence. The target antigen is unknown. The same CDR3 can be traced to other DNA sequences in this sample. The data were taken from a study of shared clonotypes between healthy human individuals. Whole-study results and caveats: Shared clonotypes across all four donors exceeded non-shared ones in generation probability.

In germline, CDR1 is SQVTM, CDR2 ANQGSEA. The CDR3 consists of 13 residues. The V end was cut by 7 bases, the J end by 2 bases, with 14 bases between. TCRdb's copy holds only in-frame clones and misses some; the assay was immunoSEQ multiplex PCR. This table holds more than 850,000 clones, approximately 80% found once. Researchers partitioned CD4+ cells into CD45RA+ naive and CD45RA-negative memory subsets. Specimen: memory CD4+ T cells from PBMCs. Subset in this sample: CD45RA-negative fraction. The sequence was collected from a young man in good health. Some clones in this sample may be carry-over from other donors' samples. The chain has TRBV29-1 and TRBJ1-1; D is unresolved. As DNA, the CDR3 is TGCAGCGGAGCAGGTCAACTTAACACTGAAGCTTTCTTT. Its translation is CSGAGQLNTEAFF.